The 24 T cell receptor beta chains below come from one sample, sequenced in a study of cytomegalovirus exposure and HLA in healthy donors. 60 Vbeta and 13 Jbeta primers were used in PCR. Sequencing was performed with immunoSEQ multiplex PCR; in TCRdb, only in-frame clones are kept and a portion is missing. This sample has 85,000 to 100,000 clones, with around 86% found just once. The sample consisted of PBMCs. These receptors originate from a female donor in good health and CMV-seropositive.

The chain is built from TRBV19 and TRBJ2-4, with 7 bases aligning to TRBD2. The CDR3 extends over 17 amino acids. V lost 5 bases and J lost 0; bases outside the gene matches: 10. Germline V lookup: CDR1 LNHDA, CDR2 SQIVND (reference sequence). The CDR3 DNA is TGTGCCAGTAGTTCGGGGGGTAGGTCCATAGCCAAAAACATTCAGTACTTC. It codes for CASSSGGRSIAKNIQYF.

V and J are TRBV13 and TRBJ2-1, with D possibly being TRBD1 (6 bases). V dropped 5 bases and J dropped 0 bases, with 11 bases sitting between them. Germline values: CDR1 PRHDT, CDR2 FYEKMQ (reference sequence). This CDR3 is 15 amino acids long. The CDR3 nucleotides read TGTGCCAGCAGCGTTGACAGGAGCTCCTACAATGAGCAGTTCTTC. Its translation: CASSVDRSSYNEQFF.

J is TRBJ1-3 and V is TRBV18; 7 nucleotides line up with TRBD1. V trimming: 3 bases; J trimming: 0 bases; junction bases outside the gene matches: 5. Germline-derived CDR1 and CDR2 are KGHSH and LQKENI. The CDR3 contains 16 residues. The DNA for the CDR3 is TGTGCCAGCTCACCGTCGGGACAGTACTCTGGAAACACCATATATTTT. The encoded protein is CASSPSGQYSGNTIYF.

J is TRBJ2-7 and V is TRBV5-1; unclear D gene. Trimming cost V 0 bases and J 2 bases, with 12 bases left between them. The CDR3 covers 15 residues. From germline, CDR1 is SGHRS and CDR2 YFSETQ. This CDR3 is CASSLVIGEAYEQYF. The DNA of the CDR3 is TGCGCCAGCAGCTTGGTGATCGGTGAGGCCTACGAGCAGTACTTC. Together with reference TRBV5-1 and TRBJ2-7, the CDR3 gives the full variable domain: KAGVTQTPRYLIKTRGQQVTLSCSPISGHRSVSWYQQTPGQGLQFLFEYFSETQRNKGNFPGRFSGRQFSNSRSEMNVSTLELGDSALYLCASSLVIGEAYEQYFGPGTRLTVT.

The chain uses TRBV5-1 and TRBJ1-4; D call uncertain. CDR1 and CDR2 (germline): SGHRS, YFSETQ. The CDR3 totals 15 residues. Trimming took off 3 bases at V and 0 bases at J, with 9 bases between the two ends. The CDR3 region is CASSSTAATNEKLFF. The CDR3 DNA reads TGCGCCAGCAGCTCTACAGCTGCAACTAATGAAAAACTGTTTTTT.

The V call is TRBV6-1, the J call TRBJ1-2; no clear D. This CDR3 is built from 13 residues. Germline loops: CDR1 MNHNS, CDR2 SASEGT. The V gene lost 6 bases and the J gene lost 4 bases, with 12 bases spanning the gap. The DNA for the CDR3 is TGTGCCAGCAGGGTAGTAGGGAGCTATGGCTACACCTTC. It is translated as CASRVVGSYGYTF.

On this clone itself: At one end the junction does not follow the germline gene, possibly because of a read error. The rearrangement uses TRBV6-6 and TRBJ1-2, with 7 nucleotides matching TRBD1. Germline values: CDR1 MNHNY, CDR2 SVGAGI (reference sequence). The CDR3 spans 15 residues. The CDR3 sequence is CASRQGTGTESGYPF. CDR3 bases: TGTGCCAGCAGACAGGGTACCGGGACAGAATCTGGCTACCCCTTC.

J is TRBJ1-4 and V is TRBV19, with unresolved D. CDR1 LNHDA and CDR2 SQIVND come from the germline V gene (reference sequence). V dropped 3 bases and J dropped 4 bases, with 12 bases sitting between them. The CDR3 has 15 residues. This CDR3 is CASSILAPINEKLFF. The CDR3 DNA follows: TGTGCCAGTAGTATCCTGGCCCCCATTAATGAAAAACTGTTTTTT.

The rearrangement joins TRBV7-2 to TRBJ2-7, with 9 bases lining up with TRBD1. The CDR3 loop spans 14 amino acids. CDR1 is SGHTA and CDR2 is FQGNSA in the germline V gene. The junction had 7 bases not matched to a gene; V was cut back by 4 bases and J by 6 bases. CDR3 DNA sequence: TGTGCCAGCAGCTCGACAGGGGGTGTGGGCGAGCAGTACTTC. This gives the protein CASSSTGGVGEQYF.

The rearrangement links TRBV18 to TRBJ2-7; 9 bases are a match to TRBD1. Trimming took 3 bases from V and 5 from J; bases not matched to a gene: 2. The CDR3 covers 13 residues. Germline lookup yields CDR1 KGHSH and CDR2 LQKENI. The CDR3 DNA sequence: TGTGCCAGCTCACCGGGACAGGGCGACGAGCAGTACTTC. It is translated as CASSPGQGDEQYF.

This sequence joins TRBV27 and TRBJ1-2, with 7 bases lining up with TRBD1. This CDR3 is built from 15 residues. The V gene end was trimmed by 7 bases and the J gene end by 6 bases; junction bases not matched to a gene: 14. The germline gives CDR1 MNHEY, CDR2 SMNVEV (reference sequence). This CDR3 reads CASTRMARGEDGYTF. CDR3 nucleotides: TGTGCCAGCACCCGTATGGCCAGGGGGGAGGATGGCTACACCTTC.

The J gene is TRBJ1-1, the V gene TRBV20-1; D unresolved. CDR3 length: 10 amino acids. The ends were cut back, 4 bases at V and 4 bases at J, with 4 bases in the middle. Germline CDR1 is DFQATT and CDR2 is SNEGSKA (reference sequence). The CDR3 coding sequence is TGCAGTGCTACGGGCACTGAAGCTTTCTTT. This codes for CSATGTEAFF.

The gene calls are TRBV30 and TRBJ1-5; tentatively, D is TRBD1 (5 bases). The CDR3 loop spans 15 amino acids. Trimming removed 0 bases at V and 5 bases at J, with 14 bases between. Germline CDR1 GTSNPN, CDR2 SVGIG (reference sequence). The chain's CDR3 is CAWSVQRGRYQPQHF. The CDR3 bases are TGTGCCTGGAGTGTTCAACGGGGGAGGTATCAGCCCCAGCATTTT.

The chain is built from TRBV13 and TRBJ2-3, with TRBD2 matching 7 bases. CDR3 size: 14 residues. The V and J ends lost 3 bases and 4 bases, in that order; junction bases with no gene match: 4. Germline V gene sequence: CDR1 PRHDT, CDR2 FYEKMQ (reference sequence). The CDR3 nucleotides are TGTGCCAGCAGCTTTCAGCGGGACGCAGATACGCAGTATTTT. Its translation is CASSFQRDADTQYF.

The chain employs TRBV5-4 and TRBJ2-2; no reliable D call. Trimming pared 1 base from V and 7 bases from J, leaving 5 bases between. Germline V gene lookup returns CDR1 SGHNT and CDR2 YYREEE (reference sequence). The CDR3 consists of 12 residues. CDR3 DNA: TGTGCCAGCAGCTTGCCTATCGGGGAGCTGTTTTTT. This gives the protein CASSLPIGELFF.

The chain recombines TRBV19 with TRBJ1-2; 10 bases agree with TRBD1. With 5 bases clipped from V and 4 bases from J, the junction kept 10 bases outside the gene matches. This CDR3 has 16 residues. CDR1 and CDR2 (germline): LNHDA, SQIVND (reference sequence). CDR3 amino acids: CASSGPDRGKGYGYTF. The CDR3 DNA reads as TGTGCCAGTAGTGGTCCGGACAGGGGGAAGGGCTATGGCTACACCTTC.

This chain joins TRBV2 and TRBJ1-1; D gene unclear. This CDR3 has 15 amino acids. Between the trimmed V and J ends, which lost 6 bases and 5 bases, there was a span of 19 bases. Germline V gene sequence: CDR1 SNHLY, CDR2 FYNNEI. The CDR3 nucleotides read TGTGCCAGCAGCCGGCCCGGGAGCACGGGGACTGAAGCTTTCTTT. Protein sequence: CASSRPGSTGTEAFF. Using reference TRBV2 and TRBJ1-1 for the parts outside the CDR3, the full variable domain is EPEVTQTPSHQVTQMGQEVILRCVPISNHLYFYWYRQILGQKVEFLVSFYNNEISEKSEIFDDQFSVERPDGSNFTLKIRSTKLEDSAMYFCASSRPGSTGTEAFFGQGTRLTVV.

The CDR3 spells CASSRRGTGGAYEQYF. The CDR3 bases are TGCGCCAGCAGCCGCCGGGGAACGGGGGGAGCCTACGAGCAGTACTTC. V gene TRBV5-1 combines with J gene TRBJ2-5; 7 bases agree with TRBD2. The J call is doubtful: the DNA matches TRBJ2-7 better. This CDR3 is 16 amino acids long. The germline V gene encodes CDR1 SGHRS and CDR2 YFSETQ.

The rearrangement joins TRBV2 to TRBJ2-2; D may be TRBD2 (5 bases). Trimming shortened V by 5 bases and J by 5 bases, and 12 bases separated the two germline ends. This CDR3 has 14 amino acids. CDR1 and CDR2 (germline): SNHLY, FYNNEI. CDR3 region: CASSTLVGTGELFF. CDR3 in DNA: TGTGCCAGCAGTACACTAGTAGGAACCGGGGAGCTGTTTTTT.

The rearrangement links TRBV7-9 to TRBJ2-2; 7 bases map to TRBD2. The CDR3 length is 14 residues. Unmatched junction bases numbered 7, after V lost 7 bases and J lost 5 bases. Germline V CDR1 and CDR2: SEHNR, FQNEAQ (reference sequence). The CDR3 spells CASTRDYSTGELFF. The CDR3 DNA sequence: TGTGCCAGCACCAGGGACTACTCGACCGGGGAGCTGTTTTTT.

The V call is TRBV7-9, the J call TRBJ1-6; D is unclear. The germline CDR1 and CDR2 sequences are SEHNR and FQNEAQ (reference sequence). The germline V and J ends were trimmed by 5 bases and 6 bases, with 26 bases remaining between them. The length of the CDR3 is 19 residues. CDR3 in amino acids: CASSPPLEGSHVFNSPLHF. Here the CDR3 DNA reads TGTGCCAGCAGCCCCCCCTTGGAGGGCTCGCACGTATTTAATTCACCCCTCCACTTT.

This clone was found once. The V and J genes are TRBV28 and TRBJ2-2; TRBD1 matches at 10 bases. Germline CDR1 and CDR2: MDHEN and SYDVKM. This CDR3 contains 15 residues. The V segment lost 6 bases and the J segment 4 bases; nucleotides outside the gene matches: 5. The CDR3 spells CASSKTGGSTGELFF. CDR3 coding DNA: TGTGCCAGCAGCAAGACAGGGGGCAGCACCGGGGAGCTGTTTTTT.

CDR3 DNA sequence: TGTGCCAGCAGCACCCAGGGGACTAGCGGGAGGGACGAGCAGTTCTTC. This gives the protein CASSTQGTSGRDEQFF. The J gene is TRBJ2-1, the V gene TRBV9; 16 positions agree with TRBD2. The CDR3 sequence is 16 residues long. Losses at the gene ends were 4 bases for V and 10 bases for J; bases not matched to a gene: 8. From germline, CDR1 is SGDLS and CDR2 YYNGEE.

This clone is a singleton in its sample. V and J are TRBV5-1 and TRBJ2-2; 12 positions match TRBD2. Trimming took 0 bases from V and 5 from J; bases not matched to a gene: 5. The CDR3 is made up of 17 amino acids. Per the germline V gene, CDR1 is SGHRS and CDR2 is YFSETQ. CDR3 sequence (DNA): TGCGCCAGCAGCTTGGGACTAGCGGGAGTCAGGACCGGGGAGCTGTTTTTT. Translating gives CASSLGLAGVRTGELFF. Complete variable domain (other parts from reference TRBV5-1 and TRBJ2-2): KAGVTQTPRYLIKTRGQQVTLSCSPISGHRSVSWYQQTPGQGLQFLFEYFSETQRNKGNFPGRFSGRQFSNSRSEMNVSTLELGDSALYLCASSLGLAGVRTGELFFGEGSRLTVL.